This entry lists 9 T cell receptor beta chains sequenced from one sample in a study of blood T cell repertoires in COVID-19. TCRdb's copy holds only in-frame clones and misses some; the assay was immunoSEQ multiplex PCR. Of 55,000 to 70,000 clones in the sample, roughly nine tenths were seen once. The sequencing sample was made of peripheral blood. Receptors were obtained from a woman in her 70s with active COVID-19.

The rearrangement joins TRBV2 to TRBJ1-2, with D maybe TRBD1 (6 bases). From germline, CDR1 is SNHLY and CDR2 FYNNEI. With 6 bases removed from V and 4 bases from J, the gap between germline ends came to 12 bases. CDR3 length: 13 amino acids. The CDR3 region has the DNA TGTGCCAGCAGCGGGACACCTACCTATGGCTACACCTTC. Translating it yields CASSGTPTYGYTF. The variable domain in full, with the rest retrieved from reference TRBV2 and TRBJ1-2, is EPEVTQTPSHQVTQMGQEVILRCVPISNHLYFYWYRQILGQKVEFLVSFYNNEISEKSEIFDDQFSVERPDGSNFTLKIRSTKLEDSAMYFCASSGTPTYGYTFGSGTRLTVV.

This chain uses TRBV19 with TRBJ1-2, with D possibly matching TRBD1 (6 bases). The V gene lost 3 bases and the J gene lost 4 bases, with 9 bases spanning the gap. The length of the CDR3 is 13 residues. Germline CDR1 and CDR2: LNHDA and SQIVND (reference sequence). The CDR3 region is CASSIEGVYGYTF. The DNA of the CDR3 is TGTGCCAGTAGTATCGAGGGGGTCTATGGCTACACCTTC.

This clone showed up just once. The rearrangement joins TRBV28 to TRBJ1-3; perhaps TRBD1 as D (6 bases). V shed 6 bases and J shed 2 bases, with 17 bases lying between them. The CDR3 has 16 residues. Germline V gene lookup returns CDR1 MDHEN and CDR2 SYDVKM. CDR3 sequence reads: CASRKQGSGPGNTIYF. CDR3 DNA sequence: TGTGCCAGCAGGAAACAGGGTTCCGGGCCTGGAAACACCATATATTTT.

In this sample, this clone turned up once. The chain uses TRBV2 and TRBJ1-6; D unclear. This CDR3 contains 15 residues. V lost 6 bases and J lost 10, with 19 bases in between. Germline CDR1 and CDR2: SNHLY and FYNNEI. The CDR3 sequence is CASSADSKDGSPLHF. In DNA form, the CDR3 reads TGTGCCAGCAGCGCGGATAGTAAGGATGGGTCACCCCTCCACTTT.

In DNA, the CDR3 is TGTGCCAGCAGCTTGGGACAGGGAAACATTCAGTACTTC. It yields the protein CASSLGQGNIQYF. J is TRBJ2-4 and V is TRBV7-3; 9 nucleotides line up with TRBD1. Germline V lookup: CDR1 SGHTA, CDR2 FQGTGA. After removal of 3 bases from V and 6 bases from J, the junction contained 0 bases not matched to a gene. This CDR3 region has 13 residues.

V usage is TRBV7-9 and J usage is TRBJ2-7; 10 nucleotides match TRBD1. The CDR3 loop spans 13 amino acids. After removal of 4 bases from V and 5 bases from J, the junction contained 2 bases not matched to a gene. CDR1 SEHNR and CDR2 FQNEAQ come from the germline V gene (reference sequence). For the CDR3, the DNA is TGTGCCAGCAGCTCGGGACAGGGGAACGAGCAGTACTTC. This sequence encodes CASSSGQGNEQYF.

The V call is TRBV3-1 (or the pseudogene TRBV3-2), the J call TRBJ1-2; D is unclear. The germline V gene encodes CDR1 LGHDT and CDR2 YNNKEL (reference sequence). V was pared by 4 bases and J by 2 bases, with 17 bases between. The CDR3 sequence is 16 residues long. The CDR3 DNA reads as TGTGCCAGCAGCCCCTATGGCTTGGCGGGGAACTATGGCTACACCTTC. Encoded protein: CASSPYGLAGNYGYTF.

This chain links TRBV5-5 with TRBJ1-3; D unclear. Germline V gene sequence: CDR1 SGHKS, CDR2 YYEKEE (reference sequence). Trimming left V 2 bases short and J 0 bases short, with 15 bases between. The CDR3 is 17 residues long. The CDR3 region is CASSLTPSRASGNTIYF. The CDR3 DNA is TGTGCCAGCAGCTTAACCCCCTCGAGGGCCTCTGGAAACACCATATATTTT.

The genes are TRBV6-6 and TRBJ2-3, with 8 bases identical to TRBD2. The CDR3 consists of 15 residues. Unmatched junction bases numbered 9, after V lost 7 bases and J lost 3 bases. Per germline, CDR1 MNHNY and CDR2 SVGAGI (reference sequence). The CDR3, as DNA: TGTGCCAGCAAGCCGAGTAGCGGGATAACAGATACGCAGTATTTT. Its translation is CASKPSSGITDTQYF.